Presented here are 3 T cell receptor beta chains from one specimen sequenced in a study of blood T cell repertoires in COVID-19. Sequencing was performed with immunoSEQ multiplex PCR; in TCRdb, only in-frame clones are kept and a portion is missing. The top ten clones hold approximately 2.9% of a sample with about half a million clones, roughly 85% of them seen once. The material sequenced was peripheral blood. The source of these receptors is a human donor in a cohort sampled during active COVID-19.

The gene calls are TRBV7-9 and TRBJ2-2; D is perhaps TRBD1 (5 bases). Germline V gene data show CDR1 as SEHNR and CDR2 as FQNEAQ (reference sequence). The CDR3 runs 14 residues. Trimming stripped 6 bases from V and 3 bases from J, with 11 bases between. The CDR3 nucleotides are TGTGCCAGCAGGTCAGCGACAGACACCGGGGAGCTGTTTTTT. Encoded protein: CASRSATDTGELFF.

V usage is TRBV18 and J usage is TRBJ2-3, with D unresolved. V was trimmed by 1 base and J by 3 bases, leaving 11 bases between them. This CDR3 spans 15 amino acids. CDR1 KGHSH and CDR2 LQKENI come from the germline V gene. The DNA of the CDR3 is TGTGCCAGCTCACCACGTCAAGTCGGGACAGATACGCAGTATTTT. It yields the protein CASSPRQVGTDTQYF.

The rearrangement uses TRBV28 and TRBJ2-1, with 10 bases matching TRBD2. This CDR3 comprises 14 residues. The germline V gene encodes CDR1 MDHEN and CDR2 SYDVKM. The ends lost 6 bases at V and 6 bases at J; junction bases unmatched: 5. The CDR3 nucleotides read TGTGCCAGCAGAGCCAGCGGGAGGGCCAATGAGCAGTTCTTC. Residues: CASRASGRANEQFF.